These 31 T cell receptor beta chains originate from one sample sequenced in a study of blood T cell repertoires in COVID-19. The data were produced by immunoSEQ multiplex PCR, yet TCRdb's version contains in-frame clones alone and is incomplete. The sample has 99,000 or so clones; about four fifths are singletons. The sample comprised peripheral blood. The receptors originated from a man older than 75 with acute or convalescent COVID-19.

V and J are TRBV6-1 and TRBJ1-6; weak D call: TRBD1 (5 bases). V was pared by 2 bases and J by 14 bases, with 10 bases between. The germline gives CDR1 MNHNS, CDR2 SASEGT. This CDR3 is 12 amino acids long. The CDR3 nucleotides read TGTGCCAGCAGTGAAACAGGTTGGACCCTCCACTTT. It translates to CASSETGWTLHF.

The rearrangement links TRBV4-1 to TRBJ2-7, with D possibly matching TRBD1 (6 bases). The V gene's germline CDR1 is MGHRA and CDR2 YSYEKL. The CDR3 contains 16 residues. Trimming stripped 4 bases from V and 3 bases from J, with 19 bases between. For the CDR3, the DNA is TGCGCCAGCAGCCGACTTCGGGACCTCAGGGGCTACGAGCAGTACTTC. Translating gives CASSRLRDLRGYEQYF.

The CDR3 DNA reads TGTGCCAGCAGCCAAGGTTGGGGAGCAAACGGGGAGCTGTTTTTT. It yields the protein CASSQGWGANGELFF. J is TRBJ2-2 and V is TRBV3-1 (or the pseudogene TRBV3-2); TRBD2 might be the D (5 bases). From germline, CDR1 is LGHDT and CDR2 YNNKEL (reference sequence). Trimming removed 1 base from V and 7 bases from J, with 13 bases in between. The CDR3 runs to 15 residues.

The count of this clone is one. This chain's CDR3 is CAISEAGVNTEAFF. In DNA form, the CDR3 reads TGTGCCATCAGTGAAGCGGGGGTGAACACTGAAGCTTTCTTT. The chain uses TRBV10-3 and TRBJ1-1, with D possibly matching TRBD1 (5 bases). The germline V gene encodes CDR1 ENHRY and CDR2 SYGVKD. CDR3 length: 14 amino acids. V lost 3 bases and J 0 bases, leaving 8 bases between the germline ends.

CDR3 DNA: TGTGCCAGTAGTATCCAAACAGGGGCACATGGCTACACCTTC. It codes for CASSIQTGAHGYTF. The chain carries TRBV19 and TRBJ1-2; the match to TRBD1 covers 7 bases. The CDR3 is made up of 14 amino acids. Germline CDR1 is LNHDA and CDR2 is SQIVND (reference sequence). V trimming: 3 bases; J trimming: 6 bases; junction bases outside the gene matches: 7. Based on the CDR3 plus reference TRBV19 and TRBJ1-2, the full variable domain is DGGITQSPKYLFRKEGQNVTLSCEQNLNHDAMYWYRQDPGQGLRLIYYSQIVNDFQKGDIAEGYSVSREKKESFPLTVTSAQKNPTAFYLCASSIQTGAHGYTFGSGTRLTVV.

The V gene is TRBV10-3, the J gene TRBJ1-3, with TRBD1 as a possible D gene (6 bases). Trimming cost V 6 bases and J 1 base, with 7 bases left between them. The CDR3 sequence is 13 residues long. Looked up from germline, CDR1 is ENHRY and CDR2 is SYGVKD. In nucleotides, the CDR3 is TGTGCCATCAGGGACAGTTCTGGAAACACCATATATTTT. It yields the protein CAIRDSSGNTIYF.

The chain has TRBV15 and TRBJ2-2, with a weak D call TRBD2 (5 bases). Trimming removed 1 base at V and 6 bases at J, with 9 bases between. This CDR3 contains 14 residues. Germline CDR1 reads LNHNV; CDR2 reads YYDKDF (reference sequence). The CDR3 here is CATSRGRAAGELFF. In DNA, the CDR3 is TGTGCCACCAGCAGAGGCAGAGCGGCCGGGGAGCTGTTTTTT.

V gene TRBV7-2 combines with J gene TRBJ2-2, with TRBD1 matching 11 bases. The CDR3 is 17 amino acids. Germline CDR1 SGHTA, CDR2 FQGNSA. Trimming at V came to 5 bases and at J to 3 bases, leaving 8 bases not matched to a gene. CDR3 bases: TGTGCCAGCAGCACCGGACAGGGGGCATATGACACCGGGGAGCTGTTTTTT. It specifies CASSTGQGAYDTGELFF. Using reference TRBV7-2 and TRBJ2-2 for the parts outside the CDR3, the full variable domain is GAGVSQSPSNKVTEKGKDVELRCDPISGHTALYWYRQSLGQGLEFLIYFQGNSAPDKSGLPSDRFSAERTGGSVSTLTIQRTQQEDSAVYLCASSTGQGAYDTGELFFGEGSRLTVL.

The rearrangement joins TRBV24-1 to TRBJ1-3, with a possible D match to TRBD1 (6 bases). Germline CDR1 reads KGHDR; CDR2 reads SFDVKD. The CDR3 spans 14 residues. V was clipped by 3 bases and J by 3 bases, with 8 bases between them. As DNA, the CDR3 is TGTGCCACCAGTGATCCCAGGGGTGGAAACACCATATATTTT. It yields the protein CATSDPRGGNTIYF.

J is TRBJ1-1 and V is TRBV7-9; 8 bases map to TRBD1. In germline, CDR1 is SEHNR, CDR2 FQNEAQ (reference sequence). This CDR3 spans 15 amino acids. V was clipped by 5 bases and J by 4 bases; unmatched bases: 9. The CDR3 loop reads CASSPRTGSATEAFF. DNA for the CDR3: TGTGCCAGCAGCCCAAGGACAGGGTCGGCCACTGAAGCTTTCTTT. Full variable domain (missing parts from reference TRBV7-9 and TRBJ1-1): DTGVSQNPRHKITKRGQNVTFRCDPISEHNRLYWYRQTLGQGPEFLTYFQNEAQLEKSRLLSDRFSAERPKGSFSTLEIQRTEQGDSAMYLCASSPRTGSATEAFFGQGTRLTVV.

This clone appeared a few times. The chain links TRBV19 to TRBJ2-5; possibly TRBD1 for D (5 bases). The ends were cut back, 2 bases at V and 7 bases at J, with 14 bases in the middle. Germline-derived CDR1 and CDR2 are LNHDA and SQIVND (reference sequence). The CDR3 length is 14 residues. The CDR3 here is CASSINWGRGTQYF. DNA of the CDR3: TGTGCCAGTAGTATAAACTGGGGTAGGGGGACCCAGTACTTC. The full variable domain, in which reference TRBV19 and TRBJ2-5 provide the parts outside the CDR3, is DGGITQSPKYLFRKEGQNVTLSCEQNLNHDAMYWYRQDPGQGLRLIYYSQIVNDFQKGDIAEGYSVSREKKESFPLTVTSAQKNPTAFYLCASSINWGRGTQYFGPGTRLLVL.

This clone was counted a few times. V and J are TRBV18 and TRBJ1-1; D possibly corresponds to TRBD1 (5 bases). CDR3 length: 13 amino acids. V lost 6 bases and J lost 11, with 19 bases in between. Looked up from germline, CDR1 is KGHSH and CDR2 is LQKENI. The chain's CDR3 is CASSQGQRPDAFF. The CDR3 DNA sequence: TGTGCCAGCTCCCAGGGTCAAAGACCGGATGCTTTCTTT.

This rearrangement joins TRBV28 to TRBJ1-5; no definite D call. The CDR3 consists of 15 residues. With 7 bases removed from V and 3 bases from J, the gap between germline ends came to 16 bases. Germline V gives CDR1 MDHEN, CDR2 SYDVKM. CDR3 sequence: CASITNGVPNQPQHF. Written as DNA, the CDR3 is TGTGCCAGCATCACGAACGGGGTTCCCAATCAGCCCCAGCATTTT.

V usage is TRBV18 and J usage is TRBJ2-1; D possibly corresponds to TRBD2 (7 bases). V lost 8 bases, J lost 7 bases, and 18 bases lay in between. Germline values: CDR1 KGHSH, CDR2 LQKENI. The CDR3 is 14 amino acids. CDR3 sequence reads: CASLGGARSNEQFF. In nucleotides, the CDR3 is TGTGCCAGCCTGGGGGGGGCCAGAAGTAATGAGCAGTTCTTC.

This clone was detected only a few times. This chain joins TRBV29-1 and TRBJ2-1; D may be TRBD2 (6 bases). Germline CDR1 is SQVTM and CDR2 is ANQGSEA. Trimming shortened V by 5 bases and J by 2 bases, and 10 bases separated the two germline ends. The CDR3 length is 13 residues. This chain's CDR3 is CSVQRVTYNEQFF. DNA of the CDR3: TGCAGCGTTCAGCGGGTTACCTACAATGAGCAGTTCTTC.

This chain uses TRBV7-8 with TRBJ2-7, with 11 bases matching TRBD2. V was pared by 5 bases and J by 4 bases, with 10 bases of the junction left unmatched. From germline, CDR1 is SGHVS and CDR2 FQNEAQ. This CDR3 has 16 residues. The CDR3 spells CASSIRLAGGPYEQYF. CDR3 nucleotides: TGTGCCAGCAGCATAAGATTAGCGGGAGGGCCGTACGAGCAGTACTTC.

J is TRBJ1-1 and V is TRBV5-1; a possible D gene is TRBD1 (6 bases). This CDR3 is built from 16 residues. Looked up from germline, CDR1 is SGHRS and CDR2 is YFSETQ. V shed 0 bases and J shed 4 bases, with 16 bases lying between them. CDR3 sequence (DNA): TGCGCCAGCAGCTTGGGAGCAGGGGCAGGAACCACTGAAGCTTTCTTT. This gives the protein CASSLGAGAGTTEAFF.

The chain joins TRBV5-6 to TRBJ2-1; TRBD2 is a possible D gene (6 bases). Germline CDR1 and CDR2: SGHDT and YYEEEE. V was clipped by 0 bases and J by 2 bases, with 12 bases between them. There are 16 residues in the CDR3. This CDR3 reads CASSLDGRNAYNEQFF. CDR3 nucleotides: TGTGCCAGCAGCTTGGACGGGAGAAATGCCTACAATGAGCAGTTCTTC. The variable domain in full, with the rest retrieved from reference TRBV5-6 and TRBJ2-1, is DAGVTQSPTHLIKTRGQQVTLRCSPKSGHDTVSWYQQALGQGPQFIFQYYEEEERQRGNFPDRFSGHQFPNYSSELNVNALLLGDSALYLCASSLDGRNAYNEQFFGPGTRLTVL.

This chain links TRBV19 with TRBJ2-1; the D gene is possibly TRBD2 (6 bases). Trimming removed 7 bases at V and 0 bases at J, with 10 bases between. This CDR3 region has 14 residues. Looked up from germline, CDR1 is LNHDA and CDR2 is SQIVND (reference sequence). As DNA, the CDR3 is TGTGCCAGTAAGGCGGGGAGCTCCTACAATGAGCAGTTCTTC. This gives the protein CASKAGSSYNEQFF.

The chain employs TRBV7-2 and TRBJ1-4, with D uncertain. This CDR3 has 16 amino acids. V was clipped by 0 bases and J by 8 bases, with 16 bases between them. Germline V gene lookup returns CDR1 SGHTA and CDR2 FQGNSA. The CDR3 nucleotides read TGTGCCAGCAGCTTAGCGCCCCAACGGGGAACGGAAAAACTGTTTTTT. Protein: CASSLAPQRGTEKLFF.

This clone was seen a single time. This chain uses TRBV30 with TRBJ1-1, with TRBD1 as a possible D gene (5 bases). Germline V CDR1 and CDR2: GTSNPN, SVGIG (reference sequence). Trimming left V 1 base short and J 5 bases short, with 26 bases between. The length of the CDR3 is 18 residues. CDR3 amino acids: CAWSDPMGLLGAGTEAFF. The CDR3 nucleotides read TGTGCCTGGAGTGACCCAATGGGGCTCCTGGGTGCGGGAACTGAAGCTTTCTTT. Filled out from reference TRBV30 and TRBJ1-1, the complete variable domain reads SQTIHQWPATLVQPVGSPLSLECTVEGTSNPNLYWYRQAAGRGLQLLFYSVGIGQISSEVPQNLSASRPQDRQFILSSKKLLLSDSGFYLCAWSDPMGLLGAGTEAFFGQGTRLTVV.

The V call is TRBV11-3, the J call TRBJ1-1; a weak D match, TRBD1 (5 bases). The germline CDR1 and CDR2 sequences are SGHNT and YENEEA. The CDR3 covers 13 residues. V lost 3 bases to trimming and J lost 1 base, with 6 bases between them. CDR3 coding DNA: TGTGCCAGCAGCTTTCAGGGGAACACTGAAGCTTTCTTT. Protein sequence: CASSFQGNTEAFF.

J is TRBJ2-5 and V is TRBV3-1 (or the pseudogene TRBV3-2); perhaps TRBD1 as D (6 bases). With 5 bases removed from V and 2 bases from J, the gap between germline ends came to 12 bases. Germline CDR1 is LGHDT and CDR2 is YNNKEL (reference sequence). The CDR3 extends over 14 amino acids. The CDR3 protein is CASSGWDTQETQYF. CDR3 nucleotide sequence: TGTGCCAGCAGCGGGTGGGACACACAAGAGACCCAGTACTTC.

V is TRBV3-1 (or the pseudogene TRBV3-2) and J is TRBJ1-6; 8 nucleotides match TRBD1. CDR1 is LGHDT, CDR2 YNNKEL, per germline (reference sequence). The CDR3 runs to 13 residues. V trimming: 6 bases; J trimming: 9 bases; junction bases outside the gene matches: 4. This chain's CDR3 is CASRVTGVSPLHF. In DNA, the CDR3 is TGTGCCAGCAGAGTGACAGGGGTTTCACCCCTCCACTTT.

The chain links TRBV5-1 to TRBJ2-7; 11 bases fit TRBD2. Trimming took 7 bases from V and 1 from J; bases not matched to a gene: 4. CDR1 is SGHRS and CDR2 is YFSETQ in the germline V gene. This CDR3 contains 14 residues. The DNA of the CDR3 is TGCGCCAGCGCCGGGACTAGCGGTTCCTACGAGCAGTACTTC. It specifies CASAGTSGSYEQYF. The full variable domain, completed using reference TRBV5-1 and TRBJ2-7, is KAGVTQTPRYLIKTRGQQVTLSCSPISGHRSVSWYQQTPGQGLQFLFEYFSETQRNKGNFPGRFSGRQFSNSRSEMNVSTLELGDSALYLCASAGTSGSYEQYFGPGTRLTVT.

The chain recombines TRBV2 with TRBJ2-1, with 9 bases lining up with TRBD1. Germline V gene sequence: CDR1 SNHLY, CDR2 FYNNEI. The CDR3 has 15 amino acids. J gave up 9 bases and V 6 bases, and 12 bases lay outside the gene matches. The DNA of the CDR3 is TGTGCCAGCAGACCGGACAGGGGCGCGCGGGCTGAGCAGTTCTTC. Protein product: CASRPDRGARAEQFF.

A single count supports this clone. The chain combines TRBV9 with TRBJ2-7, with 9 nucleotides matching TRBD2. Germline CDR1 and CDR2: SGDLS and YYNGEE. Trimming cost V 8 bases and J 4 bases; bases outside gene matches: 4. The CDR3 has 12 residues. The CDR3 sequence: CASGTSSYEQYF. DNA of the CDR3: TGTGCCAGTGGGACTAGCAGTTACGAGCAGTACTTC. Filled out from reference TRBV9 and TRBJ2-7, the complete variable domain reads DSGVTQTPKHLITATGQRVTLRCSPRSGDLSVYWYQQSLDQGLQFLIQYYNGEERAKGNILERFSAQQFPDLHSELNLSSLELGDSALYFCASGTSSYEQYFGPGTRLTVT.

The chain recombines TRBV5-4 with TRBJ1-3; no firm D call. Germline V gene lookup returns CDR1 SGHNT and CDR2 YYREEE (reference sequence). CDR3 length equals 16 residues. Trimming cost V 0 bases and J 0 bases, with 10 bases left between them. CDR3 amino acids: CASSLDALRSGNTIYF. Written as DNA, the CDR3 is TGTGCCAGCAGCTTGGATGCCCTGCGCTCTGGAAACACCATATATTTT.

The rearrangement uses TRBV3-1 (or the pseudogene TRBV3-2) and TRBJ1-2; no clear D. In germline, CDR1 is LGHDT, CDR2 YNNKEL (reference sequence). The V gene lost 0 bases and the J gene lost 6 bases, with 8 bases spanning the gap. The CDR3 runs 13 residues. CDR3 bases: TGTGCCAGCAGCCAAGAGGAGGGTAATGGCTACACCTTC. It is translated as CASSQEEGNGYTF.

This rearrangement joins TRBV6-2 or TRBV6-3 to TRBJ2-1; 9 positions agree with TRBD2. Germline CDR1 MNHEY, CDR2 SVGEGT. CDR3 size: 14 residues. V dropped 6 bases and J dropped 6; count of bases not matched to a gene: 6. The CDR3 spells CASSRLADLNEQFF. CDR3 nucleotide sequence: TGTGCCAGCAGCCGACTAGCGGATCTCAATGAGCAGTTCTTC.

The sample holds many counts of this clone. The chain recombines TRBV19 with TRBJ1-3; 12 bases fit TRBD1. The CDR3 spans 17 residues. In germline, CDR1 is LNHDA, CDR2 SQIVND (reference sequence). Losses at the gene ends were 5 bases for V and 4 bases for J; bases not matched to a gene: 9. The CDR3 region has the DNA TGTGCCAGTAGTCCCCCGGGACAGGGGGCAAGAGGAAACACCATATATTTT. Translated, it gives CASSPPGQGARGNTIYF.